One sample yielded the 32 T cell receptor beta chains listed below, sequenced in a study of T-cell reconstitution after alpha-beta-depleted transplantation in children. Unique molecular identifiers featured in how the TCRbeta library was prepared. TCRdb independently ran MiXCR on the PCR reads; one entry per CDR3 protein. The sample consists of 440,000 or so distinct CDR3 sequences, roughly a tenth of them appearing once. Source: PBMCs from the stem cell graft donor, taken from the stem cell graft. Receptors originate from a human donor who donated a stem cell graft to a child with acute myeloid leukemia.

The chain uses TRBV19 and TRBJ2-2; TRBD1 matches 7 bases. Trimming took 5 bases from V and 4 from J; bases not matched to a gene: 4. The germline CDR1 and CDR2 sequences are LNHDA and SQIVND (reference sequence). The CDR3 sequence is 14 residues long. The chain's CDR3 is CASSLGQLTGELFF. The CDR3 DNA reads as TGTGCCAGTAGTCTGGGACAGCTCACCGGGGAGCTGTTTTTT.

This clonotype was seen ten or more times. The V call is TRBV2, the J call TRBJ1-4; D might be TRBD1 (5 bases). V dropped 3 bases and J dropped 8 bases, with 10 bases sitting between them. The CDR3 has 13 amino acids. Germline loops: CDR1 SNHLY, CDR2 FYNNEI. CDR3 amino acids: CASSEQGGEKLFF. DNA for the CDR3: TGTGCCAGCAGTGAGCAGGGTGGCGAAAAACTGTTTTTT.

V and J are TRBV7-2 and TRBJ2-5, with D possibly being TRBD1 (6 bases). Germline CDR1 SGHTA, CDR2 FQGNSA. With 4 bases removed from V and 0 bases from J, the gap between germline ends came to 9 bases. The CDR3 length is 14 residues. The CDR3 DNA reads TGTGCCAGCAGCTACCGGGACAACCAAGAGACCCAGTACTTC. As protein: CASSYRDNQETQYF.

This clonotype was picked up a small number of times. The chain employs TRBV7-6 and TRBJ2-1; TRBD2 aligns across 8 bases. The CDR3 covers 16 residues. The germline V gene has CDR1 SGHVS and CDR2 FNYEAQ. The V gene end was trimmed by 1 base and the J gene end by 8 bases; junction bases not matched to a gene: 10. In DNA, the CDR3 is TGTGCCAGCAGCTTAGAGGGGGAGCGGGGGTACGATGAGCAGTTCTTC. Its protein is CASSLEGERGYDEQFF.

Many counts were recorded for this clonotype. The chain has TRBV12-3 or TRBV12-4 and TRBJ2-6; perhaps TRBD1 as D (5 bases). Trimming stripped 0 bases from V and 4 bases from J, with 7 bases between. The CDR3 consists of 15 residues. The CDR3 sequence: CASSLAGVGANVLTF. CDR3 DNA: TGTGCCAGCAGTTTAGCAGGGGTAGGGGCCAACGTCCTGACTTTC.

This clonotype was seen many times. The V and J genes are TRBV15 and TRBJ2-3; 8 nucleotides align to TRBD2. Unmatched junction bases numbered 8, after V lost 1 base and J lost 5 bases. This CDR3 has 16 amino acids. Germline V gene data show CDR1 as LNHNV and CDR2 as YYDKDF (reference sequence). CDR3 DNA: TGTGCCACCAGCAGAGGAAGCGGGAGTGGGAGAGATACGCAGTATTTT. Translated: CATSRGSGSGRDTQYF.

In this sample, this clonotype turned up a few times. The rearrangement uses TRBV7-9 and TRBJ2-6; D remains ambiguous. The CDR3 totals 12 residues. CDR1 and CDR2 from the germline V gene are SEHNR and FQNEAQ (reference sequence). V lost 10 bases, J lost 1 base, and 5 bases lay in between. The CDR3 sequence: CATVSGANVLTF. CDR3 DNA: TGTGCCACCGTGTCTGGGGCCAACGTCCTGACTTTC.

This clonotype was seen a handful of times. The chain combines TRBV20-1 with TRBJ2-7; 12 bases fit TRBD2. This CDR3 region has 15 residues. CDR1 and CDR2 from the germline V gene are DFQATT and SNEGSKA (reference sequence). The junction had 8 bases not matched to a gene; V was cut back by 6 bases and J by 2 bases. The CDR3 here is CSAWTSGISPYEQYF. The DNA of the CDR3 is TGCAGTGCATGGACTAGCGGGATTTCCCCCTACGAGCAGTACTTC.

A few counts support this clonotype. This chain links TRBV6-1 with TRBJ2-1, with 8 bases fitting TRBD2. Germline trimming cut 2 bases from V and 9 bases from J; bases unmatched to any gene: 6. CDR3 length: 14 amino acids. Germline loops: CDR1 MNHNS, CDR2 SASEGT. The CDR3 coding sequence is TGTGCCAGCAGTGAATCCACGGGGGGGGCTGAGCAGTTCTTC. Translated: CASSESTGGAEQFF.

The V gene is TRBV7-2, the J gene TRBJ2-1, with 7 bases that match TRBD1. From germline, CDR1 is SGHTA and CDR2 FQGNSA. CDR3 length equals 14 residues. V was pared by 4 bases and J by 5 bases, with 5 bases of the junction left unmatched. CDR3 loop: CASSSPGQNNEQFF. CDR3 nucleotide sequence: TGTGCCAGCAGCTCACCGGGACAGAACAATGAGCAGTTCTTC.

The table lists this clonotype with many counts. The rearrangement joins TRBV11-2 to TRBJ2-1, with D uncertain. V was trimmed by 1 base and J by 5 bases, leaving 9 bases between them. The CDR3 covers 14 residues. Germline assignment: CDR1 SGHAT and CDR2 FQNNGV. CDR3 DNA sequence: TGTGCCAGCAGCTTAGCTGGCACCCACAATGAGCAGTTCTTC. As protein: CASSLAGTHNEQFF.

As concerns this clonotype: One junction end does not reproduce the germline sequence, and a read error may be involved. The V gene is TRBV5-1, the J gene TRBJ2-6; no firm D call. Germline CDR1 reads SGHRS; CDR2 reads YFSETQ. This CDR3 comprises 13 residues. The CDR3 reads CATSPGGANVLTF. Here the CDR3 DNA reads TGCGCCACCAGCCCTGGGGGGGCCAACGTCCTGACTTTC. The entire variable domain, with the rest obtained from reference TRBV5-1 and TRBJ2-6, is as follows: KAGVTQTPRYLIKTRGQQVTLSCSPISGHRSVSWYQQTPGQGLQFLFEYFSETQRNKGNFPGRFSGRQFSNSRSEMNVSTLELGDSALYLCATSPGGANVLTFGAGSRLTVL.

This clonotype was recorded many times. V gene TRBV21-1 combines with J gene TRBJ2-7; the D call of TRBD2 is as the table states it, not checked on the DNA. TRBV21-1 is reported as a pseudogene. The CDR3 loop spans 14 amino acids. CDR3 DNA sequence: TGTGCCAGCAGCACGAGGGAGGACTCCTACGAGCAGTACTTC. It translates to CASSTREDSYEQYF.

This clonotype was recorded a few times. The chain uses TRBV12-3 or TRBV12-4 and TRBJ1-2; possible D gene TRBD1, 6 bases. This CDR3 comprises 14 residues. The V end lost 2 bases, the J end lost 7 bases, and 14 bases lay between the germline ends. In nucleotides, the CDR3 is TGTGCCAGCAGTTTAAGCCCAGGGGTGGCTGGCTACACCTTC. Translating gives CASSLSPGVAGYTF.

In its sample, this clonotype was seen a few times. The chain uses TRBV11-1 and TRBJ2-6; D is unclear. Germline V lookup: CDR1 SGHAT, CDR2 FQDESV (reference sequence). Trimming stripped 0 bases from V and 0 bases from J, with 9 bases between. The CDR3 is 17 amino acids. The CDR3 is CASSLAERRSGANVLTF. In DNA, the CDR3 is TGTGCCAGCAGCTTAGCGGAGAGACGCTCTGGGGCCAACGTCCTGACTTTC.

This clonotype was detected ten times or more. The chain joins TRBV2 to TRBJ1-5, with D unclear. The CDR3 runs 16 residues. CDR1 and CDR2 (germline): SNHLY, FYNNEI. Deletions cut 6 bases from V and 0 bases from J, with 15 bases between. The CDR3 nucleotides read TGTGCCAGCAGCGGAGCGGGCGGGTATAGCAATCAGCCCCAGCATTTT. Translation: CASSGAGGYSNQPQHF.

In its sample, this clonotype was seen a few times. The CDR3 DNA sequence: TGCGCCAGCACCCTCCTCCCGGGACTAGCGGGAGGTTTTGAGGGGCAGTACTTC. Protein: CASTLLPGLAGGFEGQYF. V gene TRBV5-1 combines with J gene TRBJ2-7; 15 bases are a match to TRBD2. Trimming removed 6 bases from V and 9 bases from J; junction bases left unmatched: 19. Looked up from germline, CDR1 is SGHRS and CDR2 is YFSETQ. This CDR3 spans 18 amino acids. Full variable domain (outside the CDR3, taken from reference TRBV5-1 and TRBJ2-7): KAGVTQTPRYLIKTRGQQVTLSCSPISGHRSVSWYQQTPGQGLQFLFEYFSETQRNKGNFPGRFSGRQFSNSRSEMNVSTLELGDSALYLCASTLLPGLAGGFEGQYFGPGTRLTVT.

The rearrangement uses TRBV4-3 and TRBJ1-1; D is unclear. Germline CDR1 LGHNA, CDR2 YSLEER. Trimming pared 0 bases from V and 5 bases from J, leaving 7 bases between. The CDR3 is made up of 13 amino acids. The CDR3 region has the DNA TGCGCCAGCAGCCAAGAGTCGGCTACTGAAGCTTTCTTT. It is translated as CASSQESATEAFF.

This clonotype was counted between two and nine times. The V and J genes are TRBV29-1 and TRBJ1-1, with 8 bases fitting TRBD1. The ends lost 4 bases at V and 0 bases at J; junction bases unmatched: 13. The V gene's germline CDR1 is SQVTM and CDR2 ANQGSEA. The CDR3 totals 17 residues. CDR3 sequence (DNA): TGCAGCGTTGTCGAAATGGGACAGGCCGTATTGAACACTGAAGCTTTCTTT. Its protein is CSVVEMGQAVLNTEAFF.

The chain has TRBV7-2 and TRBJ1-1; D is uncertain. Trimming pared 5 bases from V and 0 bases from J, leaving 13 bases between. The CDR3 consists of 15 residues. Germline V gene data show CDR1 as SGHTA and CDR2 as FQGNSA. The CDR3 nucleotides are TGTGCCAGCAGCCCCAGCCCGGGCATGAACACTGAAGCTTTCTTT. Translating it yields CASSPSPGMNTEAFF.

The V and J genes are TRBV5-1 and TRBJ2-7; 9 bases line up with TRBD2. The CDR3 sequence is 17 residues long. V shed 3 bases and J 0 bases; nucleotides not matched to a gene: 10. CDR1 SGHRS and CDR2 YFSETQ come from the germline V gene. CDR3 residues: CASSSGSTSGGSYEQYF. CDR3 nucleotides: TGCGCCAGCAGCTCGGGCTCGACTAGCGGAGGCTCCTACGAGCAGTACTTC.

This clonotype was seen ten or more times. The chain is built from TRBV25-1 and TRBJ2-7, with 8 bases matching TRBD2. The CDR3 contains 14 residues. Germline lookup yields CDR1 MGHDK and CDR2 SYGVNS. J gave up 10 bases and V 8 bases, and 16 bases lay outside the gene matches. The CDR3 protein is CASSGGTSVSRQYF. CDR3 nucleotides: TGTGCCAGCTCCGGCGGGACTAGTGTGTCCAGACAGTACTTC.

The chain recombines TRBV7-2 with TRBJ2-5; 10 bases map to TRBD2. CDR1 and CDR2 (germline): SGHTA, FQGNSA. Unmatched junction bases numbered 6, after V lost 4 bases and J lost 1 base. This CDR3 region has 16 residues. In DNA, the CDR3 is TGTGCCAGCAGCTCCCTAGCGGGAGCCCCCCAAGAGACCCAGTACTTC. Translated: CASSSLAGAPQETQYF.

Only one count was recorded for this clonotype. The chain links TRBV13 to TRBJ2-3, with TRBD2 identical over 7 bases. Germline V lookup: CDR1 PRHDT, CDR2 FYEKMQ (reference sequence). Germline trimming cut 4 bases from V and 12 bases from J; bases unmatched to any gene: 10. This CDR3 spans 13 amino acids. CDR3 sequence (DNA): TGTGCCAGCAGCTCTACCCGCGGGAGTTCACAGTATTTT. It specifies CASSSTRGSSQYF.

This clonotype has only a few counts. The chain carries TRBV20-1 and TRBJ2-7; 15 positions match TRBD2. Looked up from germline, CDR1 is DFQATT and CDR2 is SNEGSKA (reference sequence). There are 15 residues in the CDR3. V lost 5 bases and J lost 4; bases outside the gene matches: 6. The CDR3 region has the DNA TGCAGTGCTCCGGGACTAGCGGGAGGCTGGTACGAGCAGTACTTC. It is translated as CSAPGLAGGWYEQYF.

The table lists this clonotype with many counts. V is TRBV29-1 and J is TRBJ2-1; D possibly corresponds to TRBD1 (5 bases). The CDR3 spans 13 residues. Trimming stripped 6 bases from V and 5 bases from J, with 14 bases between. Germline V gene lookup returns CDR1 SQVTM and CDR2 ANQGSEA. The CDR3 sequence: CSVQRQGNNEQFF. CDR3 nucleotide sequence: TGCAGCGTCCAGAGGCAGGGAAACAATGAGCAGTTCTTC.

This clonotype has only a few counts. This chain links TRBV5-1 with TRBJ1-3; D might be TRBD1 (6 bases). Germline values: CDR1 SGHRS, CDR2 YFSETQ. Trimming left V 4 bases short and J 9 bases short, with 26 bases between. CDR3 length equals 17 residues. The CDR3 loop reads CASSLQGQWARGSTIYF. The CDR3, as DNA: TGCGCCAGCAGCCTTCAAGGACAGTGGGCACGAGGCAGCACCATATATTTT.

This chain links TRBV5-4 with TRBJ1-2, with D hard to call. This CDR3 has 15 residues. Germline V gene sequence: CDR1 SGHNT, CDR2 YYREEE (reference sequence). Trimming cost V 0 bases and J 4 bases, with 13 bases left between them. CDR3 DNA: TGTGCCAGCAGCTTGGCCGCATACGGATTCTATGGCTACACCTTC. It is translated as CASSLAAYGFYGYTF.

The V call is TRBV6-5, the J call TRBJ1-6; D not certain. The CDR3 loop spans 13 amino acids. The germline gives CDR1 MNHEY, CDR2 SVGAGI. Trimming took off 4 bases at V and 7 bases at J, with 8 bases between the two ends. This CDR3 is CASSSSTNSPLHF. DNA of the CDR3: TGTGCCAGCAGTTCATCCACGAATTCACCCCTCCACTTT.

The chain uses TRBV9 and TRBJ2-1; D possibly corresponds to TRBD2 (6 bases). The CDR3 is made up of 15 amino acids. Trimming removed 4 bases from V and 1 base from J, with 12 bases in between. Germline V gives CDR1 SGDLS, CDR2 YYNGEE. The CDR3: CASSTRLDSYNEQFF. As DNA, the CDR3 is TGTGCCAGCAGCACCAGACTAGATTCCTACAATGAGCAGTTCTTC.

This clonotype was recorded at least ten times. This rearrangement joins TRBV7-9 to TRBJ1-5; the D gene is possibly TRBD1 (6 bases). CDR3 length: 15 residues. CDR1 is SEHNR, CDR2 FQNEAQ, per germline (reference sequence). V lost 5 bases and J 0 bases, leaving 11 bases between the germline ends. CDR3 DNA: TGTGCCAGCAGCCCGAGGGGGGATAGCAATCAGCCCCAGCATTTT. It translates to CASSPRGDSNQPQHF.

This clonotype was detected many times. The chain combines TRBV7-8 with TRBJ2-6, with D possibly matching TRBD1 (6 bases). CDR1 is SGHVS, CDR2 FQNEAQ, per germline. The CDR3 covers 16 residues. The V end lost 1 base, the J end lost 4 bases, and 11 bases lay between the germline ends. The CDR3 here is CASSLDAGVGANVLTF. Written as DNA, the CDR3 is TGTGCCAGCAGCTTAGATGCAGGGGTCGGGGCCAACGTCCTGACTTTC.